This T cell receptor beta chain was retrieved from a study of T cells in Graves' hyperthyroidism and ophthalmopathy. Pregnant or lactating patients were excluded, as were those with uncontrolled infection or other autoimmune disease. This clonotype was observed a handful of times. Regions amplified from RNA transcripts were the TCR beta CDR3 regions. RT-PCR in the first round (using the HTBI primer set) targeted the TCR CDR3. From the multiplex PCR reads, TCRdb called clonotypes with MiXCR, one entry per CDR3 protein. Of about 500,000 distinct CDR3 sequences in the sample, approximately 16% were seen once. The CDR3 loop spans 15 amino acids. Germline CDR1 is SGDLS and CDR2 is YYNGEE. The ends lost 6 bases at V and 2 bases at J; junction bases unmatched: 10.

The V gene is TRBV9, the J gene TRBJ1-2, with TRBD1 matching 7 bases. Sequenced: blood. This sequence was found in a woman aged 25 to 39 with Graves' ophthalmopathy. CDR3 region: CASNSPGTENYGYTF. As DNA, the CDR3 is TGTGCCAGCAACTCACCCGGGACAGAGAACTATGGCTACACCTTC.